Ten or more counts support the clone carrying this TCR beta chain. Its cognate antigen is unknown. The record originates from a study of T cells in Graves' hyperthyroidism and ophthalmopathy. With V trimmed by 6 bases and J by 2 bases, 14 bases remained unmatched. Per the germline V gene, CDR1 is SGHAT and CDR2 is FQNNGV. The CDR3 contains 17 residues. There were TCR beta CDR3 regions amplified from RNA transcripts. HTBI primers were the set used in a first-round RT-PCR of the TCR CDR3. TCRdb processed the multiplex PCR reads anew with MiXCR; each CDR3 protein has one entry. Among roughly 500,000 distinct CDR3 sequences listed, 46% were seen once. Notes on the study in general: Most thyroid-expanded clonotypes above 0.001 were also found in blood.

The chain uses TRBV11-2 and TRBJ2-5; 8 bases align to TRBD2. This receptor was identified in an adult woman with Graves' disease, either hyperthyroidism or ophthalmopathy (not recorded which). Sample: peripheral blood or thyroid tissue (not recorded which). CDR3 loop: CASRHPPYSGIQETQYF. In DNA, the CDR3 is TGTGCCAGCAGGCATCCCCCTTATAGCGGGATTCAAGAGACCCAGTACTTC. The entire variable domain, with the rest obtained from reference TRBV11-2 and TRBJ2-5, is as follows: EAGVAQSPRYKIIEKRQSVAFWCNPISGHATLYWYQQILGQGPKLLIQFQNNGVVDDSQLPKDRFSAERLKGVDSTLKIQPAKLEDSAVYLCASRHPPYSGIQETQYFGPGTRLLVL.